This T cell receptor (beta chain) came from a study of immune reconstitution after stem cell transplant in scleroderma (TCRdb year 2017). The CDR3 has 16 amino acids, counting the end cysteine and phenylalanine. Left in the record is the CDR3 DNA by itself, 48 bases read in frame from the first base. A distance of 16 bases separates the germline ends of V and J, which lose 2 bases and 6 bases respectively. As encoded in the germline V gene, CDR1 is LGHNA while CDR2 is YNFKEQ. Relative to its sample, this clonotype is medium-sized (0.01 to 0.1%). The specificity of this receptor is unknown. Base quality data are lacking; no much larger clone is found one base away. Libraries were prepared through RT-PCR. TCRdb names Illumina MiSeq as the instrument used. TCRdb reworked the public reads: Q25 trimming with fastp, MiXCR clone assembly, productive beta chains retained. Identical CDR3 proteins give one entry, which carries the most common genes and DNA. For this sample the table gives about 3,200 distinct CDR3 sequences, of which around 8.3% were detected only once. About 10% of the sample goes to the ten largest clones.

The receptor was isolated from a female donor with systemic sclerosis. The chain uses TRBV4-2 and TRBJ2-2; the D gene lacks a confident call. Sampling was performed before or after autologous hematopoietic stem cell transplantation (not recorded which). The sequenced DNA: TGTGCCAGCAGCCAATCCACCCTCGAAGGCGCCGGGGAGCTGTTTTTT. Its product reads: CASSQSTLEGAGELFF.